This T cell receptor (beta chain) was captured by sequencing in a study of blood T cell repertoires in COVID-19. The V gene's germline CDR1 is SEHNR and CDR2 FQNEAQ (reference sequence). This CDR3 contains 16 residues. With 5 bases clipped from V and 3 bases from J, the junction kept 7 bases outside the gene matches. Original data processing: It was from reference gene primer amplification that nucleated cell counts were estimated. TCRdb keeps only in-frame clones here, not all; method: immunoSEQ multiplex PCR. The V and J calls and clone size were taken over from that table, and D and trimming were inferred from the DNA. This table holds about 140,000 clones, about 85% found once.

Sequenced sample: peripheral blood. This receptor was obtained from a human donor with acute or convalescent COVID-19. The donor label of this sample is uncertain. The chain carries TRBV7-9 and TRBJ1-5; 10 positions match TRBD1. CDR3: CASSLETGGYNQPQHF. The CDR3 nucleotides are TGTGCCAGCAGCCTGGAGACAGGGGGCTACAATCAGCCCCAGCATTTT.